A single sample is the source of the 11 T cell receptor beta chains below, sequenced in a study of brain T cells in children with intractable seizures. Only cases whose brain tissue showed the highest T cell transcript signatures were sequenced. Assay: immunoSEQ multiplex PCR; the TCRdb copy retains only in-frame clones and omits some. The profile shows around 9,300 clones, roughly three quarters of them singletons. Specimen: resected brain tissue, collected at surgery. Every receptor here comes from a girl aged 2-9 years with tuberous sclerosis and intractable seizures.

The J gene is TRBJ1-2, the V gene TRBV7-9; unclear D gene. The V end lost 1 base, the J end lost 3 bases, and 9 bases lay between the germline ends. CDR3 length: 14 residues. Germline V gives CDR1 SEHNR, CDR2 FQNEAQ (reference sequence). CDR3 amino acids: CASSLEGRDYGYTF. CDR3 sequence (DNA): TGTGCCAGCAGCTTAGAGGGCAGAGACTATGGCTACACCTTC.

A single count supports this clone. The chain uses TRBV6-5 and TRBJ1-1; TRBD1 matches 9 bases. V lost 4 bases, J lost 4 bases, and 10 bases stayed unmatched. The CDR3 has 16 amino acids. The germline V gene encodes CDR1 MNHEY and CDR2 SVGAGI. CDR3 sequence: CASSFGQGRSGTEAFF. DNA of the CDR3: TGTGCCAGCAGTTTCGGACAGGGGCGTAGCGGCACTGAAGCTTTCTTT.

J is TRBJ1-3 and V is TRBV19; D gene ambiguous. V was clipped by 3 bases and J by 3 bases, with 12 bases between them. Germline lookup yields CDR1 LNHDA and CDR2 SQIVND (reference sequence). The CDR3 spans 15 residues. The CDR3 DNA reads TGTGCCAGTAGTATGGTCGGTGATTTTGGAAACACCATATATTTT. As protein: CASSMVGDFGNTIYF.

The chain couples TRBV19 to TRBJ1-5; D is uncertain. V was cut by 4 bases and J by 0 bases, with 10 bases left in between. CDR1 LNHDA and CDR2 SQIVND come from the germline V gene (reference sequence). This CDR3 is built from 15 residues. DNA for the CDR3: TGTGCCAGTAGTACAGAGATTTATAGCAATCAGCCCCAGCATTTT. Protein product: CASSTEIYSNQPQHF.

This clone was observed a single time. The V gene is TRBV11-2, the J gene TRBJ1-2; possibly TRBD1 for D (5 bases). Germline V gene sequence: CDR1 SGHAT, CDR2 FQNNGV. Trimming took off 5 bases at V and 7 bases at J, with 20 bases between the two ends. The CDR3 runs to 15 residues. CDR3 DNA: TGTGCCAGCAGCACCTGGGACGGGGAAGAGGGTGGCTACACCTTC. Its protein is CASSTWDGEEGGYTF.

By frequency in the sample, this clone is medium-sized. V gene TRBV5-1 combines with J gene TRBJ2-7, with 9 bases identical to TRBD2. The germline V gene encodes CDR1 SGHRS and CDR2 YFSETQ. The CDR3 is 15 residues long. Trimming took 4 bases from V and 3 from J; bases not matched to a gene: 8. The CDR3 nucleotides are TGCGCCAGCAGCCCTACAGCGGGGGGAGGCTACGAGCAGTACTTC. It yields the protein CASSPTAGGGYEQYF.

The chain employs TRBV18 and TRBJ1-6, with D perhaps matching TRBD1 (5 bases). Germline V gene sequence: CDR1 KGHSH, CDR2 LQKENI. The CDR3 contains 13 residues. Trimming shortened V by 4 bases and J by 12 bases, and 13 bases separated the two germline ends. CDR3 coding DNA: TGTGCCAGCTCACTCCGACAGACGGAACCCCTCCACTTT. Translation gives CASSLRQTEPLHF.

The CDR3, as DNA: TGTGCCAGCAGTAAATCGACAAGAGCTAACTATGGCTACACCTTC. This encodes CASSKSTRANYGYTF. This rearrangement joins TRBV27 to TRBJ1-2; the D is unclear. The V end lost 5 bases, the J end lost 0 bases, and 13 bases lay between the germline ends. This CDR3 is 15 amino acids long. Per the germline V gene, CDR1 is MNHEY and CDR2 is SMNVEV (reference sequence).

This clone is labeled as medium-sized. The CDR3 spells CASSSEGTADSYEQYF. The CDR3 DNA sequence: TGTGCCAGCAGCTCGGAGGGGACAGCTGATTCCTACGAGCAGTACTTC. This chain connects TRBV5-4 to TRBJ2-7, with a tentative D call TRBD1 (7 bases). The CDR3 is 16 residues long. Trimming took 3 bases from V and 1 from J, leaving 17 bases between them. Germline V gene lookup returns CDR1 SGHNT and CDR2 YYREEE (reference sequence).

Only a few counts were recorded for this clone. The V and J genes are TRBV5-1 and TRBJ1-2; tentative D call: TRBD1 (5 bases). The CDR3 extends over 13 amino acids. Trimming removed 2 bases from V and 8 bases from J, with 13 bases in between. Germline CDR1 is SGHRS and CDR2 is YFSETQ. CDR3 bases: TGCGCCAGCAGCTTCTTACCGACAGACGGCTACACCTTC. Protein product: CASSFLPTDGYTF.

For this clone: Distinct nucleotide sequences in the sample also encode this CDR3. V and J are TRBV4-1 and TRBJ2-5, with 12 bases lining up with TRBD2. Per the germline V gene, CDR1 is MGHRA and CDR2 is YSYEKL. CDR3 length: 17 residues. J lost 2 bases, V lost 0 bases, and 4 bases had no gene match. The chain's CDR3 is CASSQDTSGGPQETQYF. The DNA of the CDR3 is TGCGCCAGCAGCCAAGATACTAGCGGGGGGCCGCAAGAGACCCAGTACTTC.